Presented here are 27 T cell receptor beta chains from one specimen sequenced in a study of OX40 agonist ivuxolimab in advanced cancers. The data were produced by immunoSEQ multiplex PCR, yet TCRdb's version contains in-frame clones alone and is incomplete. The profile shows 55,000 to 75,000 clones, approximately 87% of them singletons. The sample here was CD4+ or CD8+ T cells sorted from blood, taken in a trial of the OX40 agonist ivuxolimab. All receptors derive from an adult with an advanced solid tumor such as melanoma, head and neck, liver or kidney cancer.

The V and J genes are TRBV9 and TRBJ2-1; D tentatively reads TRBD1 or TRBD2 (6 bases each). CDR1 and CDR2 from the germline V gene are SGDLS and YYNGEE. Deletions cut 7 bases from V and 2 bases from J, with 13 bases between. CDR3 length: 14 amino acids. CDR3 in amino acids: CASSPGAAYNEQFF. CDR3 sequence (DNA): TGTGCCAGCTCTCCGGGGGCAGCCTACAATGAGCAGTTCTTC.

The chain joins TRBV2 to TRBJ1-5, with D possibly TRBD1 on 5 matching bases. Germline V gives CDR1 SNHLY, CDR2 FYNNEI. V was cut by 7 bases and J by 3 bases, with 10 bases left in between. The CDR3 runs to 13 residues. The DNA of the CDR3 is TGTGCCAGCACAGTGGGGCTCAATCAGCCCCAGCATTTT. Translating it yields CASTVGLNQPQHF.

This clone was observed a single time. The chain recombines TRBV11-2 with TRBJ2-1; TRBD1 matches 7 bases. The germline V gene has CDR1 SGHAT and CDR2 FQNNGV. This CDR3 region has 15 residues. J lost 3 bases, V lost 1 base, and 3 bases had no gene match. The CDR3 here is CASSLGQGLYNEQFF. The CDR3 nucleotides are TGTGCCAGCAGCTTAGGACAGGGCCTCTACAATGAGCAGTTCTTC.

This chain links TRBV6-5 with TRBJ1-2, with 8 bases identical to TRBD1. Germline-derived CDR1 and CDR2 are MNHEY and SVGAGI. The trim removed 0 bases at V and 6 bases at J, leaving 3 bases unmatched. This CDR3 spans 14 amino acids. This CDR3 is CASSYSTGGHGYTF. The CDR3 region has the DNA TGTGCCAGCAGTTACTCAACAGGGGGACATGGCTACACCTTC.

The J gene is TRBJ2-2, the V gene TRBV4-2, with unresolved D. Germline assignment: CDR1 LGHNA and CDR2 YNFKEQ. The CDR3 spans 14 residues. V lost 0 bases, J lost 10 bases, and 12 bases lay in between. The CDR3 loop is CASSQDWGESELFF. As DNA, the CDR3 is TGTGCCAGCAGCCAAGATTGGGGTGAGTCGGAGCTGTTTTTT.

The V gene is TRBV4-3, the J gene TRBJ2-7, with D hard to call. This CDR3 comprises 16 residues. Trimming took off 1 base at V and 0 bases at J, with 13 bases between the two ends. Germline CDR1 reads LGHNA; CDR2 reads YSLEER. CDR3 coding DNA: TGCGCCAGCAGCCAAGGGGCAGGAACCTTCTCCTACGAGCAGTACTTC. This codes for CASSQGAGTFSYEQYF.

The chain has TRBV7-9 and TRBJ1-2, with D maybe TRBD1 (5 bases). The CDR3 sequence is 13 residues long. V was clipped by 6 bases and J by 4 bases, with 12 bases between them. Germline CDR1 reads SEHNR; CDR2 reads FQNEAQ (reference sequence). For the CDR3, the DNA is TGTGCCAGCAGTTATCAGGGTCCCTATGGCTACACCTTC. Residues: CASSYQGPYGYTF.

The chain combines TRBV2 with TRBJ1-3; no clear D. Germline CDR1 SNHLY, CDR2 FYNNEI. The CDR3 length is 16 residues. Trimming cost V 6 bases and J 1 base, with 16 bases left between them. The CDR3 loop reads CASSGRLGRSGNTIYF. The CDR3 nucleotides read TGTGCCAGCAGCGGAAGACTCGGGCGGTCTGGAAACACCATATATTTT.

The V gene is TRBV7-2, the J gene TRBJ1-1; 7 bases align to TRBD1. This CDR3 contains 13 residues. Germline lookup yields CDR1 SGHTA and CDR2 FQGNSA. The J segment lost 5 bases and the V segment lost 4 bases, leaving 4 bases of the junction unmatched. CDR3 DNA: TGTGCCAGCAGCTATCGACAGGGAACTGAAGCTTTCTTT. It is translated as CASSYRQGTEAFF.

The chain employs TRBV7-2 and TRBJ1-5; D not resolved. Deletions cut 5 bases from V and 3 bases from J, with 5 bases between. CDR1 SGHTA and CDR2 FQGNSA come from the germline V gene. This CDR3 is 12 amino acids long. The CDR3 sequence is CASSGINQPQHF. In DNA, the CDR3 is TGTGCCAGCAGCGGCATCAATCAGCCCCAGCATTTT.

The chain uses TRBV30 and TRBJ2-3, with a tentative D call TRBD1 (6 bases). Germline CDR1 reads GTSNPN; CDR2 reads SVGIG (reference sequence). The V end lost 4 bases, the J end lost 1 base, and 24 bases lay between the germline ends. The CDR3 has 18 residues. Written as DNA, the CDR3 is TGTGCCTGGAAGGGTCCTACAGGGACGGTATGGGGCACAGATACGCAGTATTTT. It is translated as CAWKGPTGTVWGTDTQYF.

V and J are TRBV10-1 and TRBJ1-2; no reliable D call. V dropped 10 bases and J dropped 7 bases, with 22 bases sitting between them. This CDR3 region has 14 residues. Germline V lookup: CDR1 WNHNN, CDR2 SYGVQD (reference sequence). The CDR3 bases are TGCGCCATCCCAAGCGGGCCCGGACGTCGTGGCTACACCTTC. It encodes CAIPSGPGRRGYTF.

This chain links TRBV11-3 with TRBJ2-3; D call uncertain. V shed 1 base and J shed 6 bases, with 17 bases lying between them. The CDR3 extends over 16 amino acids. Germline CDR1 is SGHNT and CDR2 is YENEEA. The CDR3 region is CASSLGSGQSLDTQYF. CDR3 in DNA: TGTGCCAGCAGCTTAGGATCGGGTCAGTCTCTCGATACGCAGTATTTT.

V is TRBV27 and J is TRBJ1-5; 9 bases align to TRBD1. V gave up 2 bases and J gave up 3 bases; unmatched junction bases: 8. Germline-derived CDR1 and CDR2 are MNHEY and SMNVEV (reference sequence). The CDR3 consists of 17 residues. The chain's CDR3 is CASSLKGQGLYNQPQHF. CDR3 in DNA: TGTGCCAGCAGTTTAAAGGGACAGGGACTTTACAATCAGCCCCAGCATTTT.

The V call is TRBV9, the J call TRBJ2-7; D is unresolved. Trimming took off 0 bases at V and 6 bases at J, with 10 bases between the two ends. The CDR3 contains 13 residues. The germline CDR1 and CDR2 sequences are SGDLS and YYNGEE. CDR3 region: CASSVEVRGEQYF. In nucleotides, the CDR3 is TGTGCCAGCAGCGTAGAGGTTCGTGGCGAGCAGTACTTC. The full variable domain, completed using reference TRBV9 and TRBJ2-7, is DSGVTQTPKHLITATGQRVTLRCSPRSGDLSVYWYQQSLDQGLQFLIQYYNGEERAKGNILERFSAQQFPDLHSELNLSSLELGDSALYFCASSVEVRGEQYFGPGTRLTVT.

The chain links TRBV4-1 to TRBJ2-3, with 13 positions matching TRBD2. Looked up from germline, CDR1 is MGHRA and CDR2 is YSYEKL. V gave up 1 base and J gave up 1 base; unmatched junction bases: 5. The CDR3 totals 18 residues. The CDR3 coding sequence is TGCGCCAGCAGCCAAGGGGGACTAGCGGGGTGGGGCACAGATACGCAGTATTTT. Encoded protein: CASSQGGLAGWGTDTQYF.

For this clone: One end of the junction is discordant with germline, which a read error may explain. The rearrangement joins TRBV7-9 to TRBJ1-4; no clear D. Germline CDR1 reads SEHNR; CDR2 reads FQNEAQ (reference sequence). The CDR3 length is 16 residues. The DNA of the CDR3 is TGTGCCAGCAGTTTAGGACGGGTCACAACTAATGAAAAACTGTTTTTT. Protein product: CASSLGRVTTNEKLFF.

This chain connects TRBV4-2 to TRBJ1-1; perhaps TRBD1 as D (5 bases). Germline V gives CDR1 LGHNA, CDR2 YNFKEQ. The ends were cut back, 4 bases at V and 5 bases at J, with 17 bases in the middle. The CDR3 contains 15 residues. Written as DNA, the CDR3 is TGTGCCAGCAGCCCCTTAACGGGGGGTATGACTGAAGCTTTCTTT. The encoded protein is CASSPLTGGMTEAFF.

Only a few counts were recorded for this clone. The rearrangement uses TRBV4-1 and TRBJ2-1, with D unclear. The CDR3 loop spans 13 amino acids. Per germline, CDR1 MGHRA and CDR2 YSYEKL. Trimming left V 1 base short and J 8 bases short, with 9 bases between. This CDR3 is CASSQVVKHEQFF. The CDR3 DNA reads TGCGCCAGCAGCCAAGTCGTGAAACATGAGCAGTTCTTC.

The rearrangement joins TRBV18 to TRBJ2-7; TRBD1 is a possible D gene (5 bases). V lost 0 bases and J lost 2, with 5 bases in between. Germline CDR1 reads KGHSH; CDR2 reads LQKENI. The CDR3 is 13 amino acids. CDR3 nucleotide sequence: TGTGCCAGCTCACCACCGACAGCCTACGAGCAGTACTTC. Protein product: CASSPPTAYEQYF. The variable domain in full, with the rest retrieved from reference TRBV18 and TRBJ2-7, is NAGVMQNPRHLVRRRGQEARLRCSPMKGHSHVYWYRQLPEEGLKFMVYLQKENIIDESGMPKERFSAEFPKEGPSILRIQQVVRGDSAAYFCASSPPTAYEQYFGPGTRLTVT.

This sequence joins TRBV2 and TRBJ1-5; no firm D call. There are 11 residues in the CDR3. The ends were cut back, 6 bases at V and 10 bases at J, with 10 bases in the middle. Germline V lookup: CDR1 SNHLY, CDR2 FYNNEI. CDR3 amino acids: CASRLGLPQHF. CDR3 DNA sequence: TGTGCCAGCAGATTAGGGCTACCCCAGCATTTT. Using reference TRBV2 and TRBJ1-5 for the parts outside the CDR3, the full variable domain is EPEVTQTPSHQVTQMGQEVILRCVPISNHLYFYWYRQILGQKVEFLVSFYNNEISEKSEIFDDQFSVERPDGSNFTLKIRSTKLEDSAMYFCASRLGLPQHFGDGTRLSIL.

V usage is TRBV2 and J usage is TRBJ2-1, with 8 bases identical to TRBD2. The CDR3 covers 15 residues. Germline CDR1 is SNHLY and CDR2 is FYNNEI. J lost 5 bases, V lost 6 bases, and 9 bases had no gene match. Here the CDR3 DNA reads TGTGCCAGCAGCAGCGAGGGACTAGGAAACAATGAGCAGTTCTTC. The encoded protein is CASSSEGLGNNEQFF.

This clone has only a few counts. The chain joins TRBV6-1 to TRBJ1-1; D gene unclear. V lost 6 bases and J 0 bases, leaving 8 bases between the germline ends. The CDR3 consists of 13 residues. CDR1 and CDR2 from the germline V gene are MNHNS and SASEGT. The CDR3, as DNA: TGTGCCAGCAGATCTACCTTGAACACTGAAGCTTTCTTT. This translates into CASRSTLNTEAFF.

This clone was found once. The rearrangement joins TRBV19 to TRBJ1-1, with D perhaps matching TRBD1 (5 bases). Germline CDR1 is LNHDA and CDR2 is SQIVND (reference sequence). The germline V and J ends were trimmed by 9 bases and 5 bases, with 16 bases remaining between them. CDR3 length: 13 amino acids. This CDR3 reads CASRVNGKTEAFF. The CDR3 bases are TGTGCCAGCAGGGTGAATGGAAAGACTGAAGCTTTCTTT.

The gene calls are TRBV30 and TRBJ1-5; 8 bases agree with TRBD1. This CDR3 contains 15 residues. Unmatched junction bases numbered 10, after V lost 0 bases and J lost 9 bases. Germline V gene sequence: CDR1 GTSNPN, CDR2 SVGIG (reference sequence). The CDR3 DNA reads TGTGCCTGGAGTGTAGGGAGACAGGGGAGGGGGCCCCAGCATTTT. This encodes CAWSVGRQGRGPQHF. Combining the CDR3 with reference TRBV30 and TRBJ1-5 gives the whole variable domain SQTIHQWPATLVQPVGSPLSLECTVEGTSNPNLYWYRQAAGRGLQLLFYSVGIGQISSEVPQNLSASRPQDRQFILSSKKLLLSDSGFYLCAWSVGRQGRGPQHFGDGTRLSIL.

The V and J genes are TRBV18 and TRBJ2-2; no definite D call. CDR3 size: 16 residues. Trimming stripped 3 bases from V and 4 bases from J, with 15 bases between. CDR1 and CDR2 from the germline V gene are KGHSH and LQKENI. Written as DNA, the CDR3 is TGTGCCAGCTCACCCCCCCTCCCGCTCCTCACCGGGGAGCTGTTTTTT. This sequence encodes CASSPPLPLLTGELFF.

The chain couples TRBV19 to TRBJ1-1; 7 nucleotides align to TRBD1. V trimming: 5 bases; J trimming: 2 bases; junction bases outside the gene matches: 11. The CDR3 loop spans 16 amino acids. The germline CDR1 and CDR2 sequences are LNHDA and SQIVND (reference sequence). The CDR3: CASSPPGRGLNTEAFF. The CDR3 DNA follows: TGTGCCAGTAGTCCACCCGGAAGGGGGCTAAACACTGAAGCTTTCTTT.